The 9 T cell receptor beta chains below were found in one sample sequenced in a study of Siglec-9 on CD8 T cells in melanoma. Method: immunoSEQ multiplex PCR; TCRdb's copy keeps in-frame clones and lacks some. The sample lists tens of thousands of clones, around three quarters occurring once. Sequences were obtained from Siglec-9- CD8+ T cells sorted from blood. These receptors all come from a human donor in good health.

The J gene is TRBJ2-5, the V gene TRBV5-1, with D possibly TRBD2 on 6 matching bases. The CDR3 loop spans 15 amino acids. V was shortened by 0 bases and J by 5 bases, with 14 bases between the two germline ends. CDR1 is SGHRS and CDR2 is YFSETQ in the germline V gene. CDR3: CASSLAGTPRETQYF. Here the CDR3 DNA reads TGCGCCAGCAGCTTGGCCGGGACTCCGAGGGAGACCCAGTACTTC. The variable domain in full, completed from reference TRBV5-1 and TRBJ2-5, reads KAGVTQTPRYLIKTRGQQVTLSCSPISGHRSVSWYQQTPGQGLQFLFEYFSETQRNKGNFPGRFSGRQFSNSRSEMNVSTLELGDSALYLCASSLAGTPRETQYFGPGTRLLVL.

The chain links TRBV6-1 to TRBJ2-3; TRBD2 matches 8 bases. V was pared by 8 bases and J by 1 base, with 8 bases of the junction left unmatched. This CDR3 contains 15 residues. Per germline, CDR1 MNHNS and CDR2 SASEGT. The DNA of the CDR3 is TGTGCCAGCGAGGAGGCGGGGGGTCGCACAGATACGCAGTATTTT. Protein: CASEEAGGRTDTQYF.

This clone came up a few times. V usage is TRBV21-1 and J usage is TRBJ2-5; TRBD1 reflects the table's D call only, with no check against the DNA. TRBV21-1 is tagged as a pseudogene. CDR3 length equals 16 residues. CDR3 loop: CASSKAPVVALETQYF. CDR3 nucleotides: TGTGCCAGCAGCAAAGCGCCAGTGGTCGCCCTTGAGACCCAGTACTTC.

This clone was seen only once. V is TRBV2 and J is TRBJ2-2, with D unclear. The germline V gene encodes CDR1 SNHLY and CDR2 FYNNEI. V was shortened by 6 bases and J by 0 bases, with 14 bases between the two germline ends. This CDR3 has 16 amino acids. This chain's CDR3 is CASRERDRPNTGELFF. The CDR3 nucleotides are TGTGCCAGCAGGGAGCGAGACCGACCGAACACCGGGGAGCTGTTTTTT.

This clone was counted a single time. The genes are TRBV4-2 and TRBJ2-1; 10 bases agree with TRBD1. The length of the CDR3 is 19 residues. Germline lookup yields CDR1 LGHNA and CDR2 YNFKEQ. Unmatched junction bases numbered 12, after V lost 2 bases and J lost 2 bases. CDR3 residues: CASSQKVGTGALTYNEQFF. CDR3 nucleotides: TGTGCCAGCAGCCAAAAGGTAGGGACAGGGGCCCTAACCTACAATGAGCAGTTCTTC.

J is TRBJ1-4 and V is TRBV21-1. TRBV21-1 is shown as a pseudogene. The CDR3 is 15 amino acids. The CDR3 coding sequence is TGTGCCAGCAGCAAATCCGGCTCGCCCGATGAAAAACTGTTTTTT. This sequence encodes CASSKSGSPDEKLFF.

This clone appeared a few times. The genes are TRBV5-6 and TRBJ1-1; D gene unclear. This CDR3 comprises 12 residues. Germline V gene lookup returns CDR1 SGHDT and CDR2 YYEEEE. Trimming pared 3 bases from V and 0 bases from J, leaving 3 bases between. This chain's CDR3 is CASSYLNTEAFF. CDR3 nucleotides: TGTGCCAGCAGCTACCTGAACACTGAAGCTTTCTTT.

This CDR3 reads CASSFSGTELFF. The CDR3 nucleotides read TGTGCCAGCAGTTTCTCTGGGACAGAACTGTTTTTT. This rearrangement joins TRBV28 to TRBJ1-4; 7 bases line up with TRBD1. CDR3 length equals 12 residues. Germline values: CDR1 MDHEN, CDR2 SYDVKM. J gave up 12 bases and V 3 bases, and 4 bases lay outside the gene matches.

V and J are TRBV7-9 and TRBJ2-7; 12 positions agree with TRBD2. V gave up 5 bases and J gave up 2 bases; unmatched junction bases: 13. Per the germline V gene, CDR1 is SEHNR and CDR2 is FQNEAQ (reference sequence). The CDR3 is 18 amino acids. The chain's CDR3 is CASSQNTGTSGSTYEQYV. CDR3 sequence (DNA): TGTGCCAGCAGCCAAAACACCGGGACTAGCGGGTCGACCTACGAGCAGTACGTC.